This TCR beta chain was obtained from a study of PD-1 and CTLA-4 blockade in melanoma. This clone was detected only a few times. Germline V CDR1 and CDR2: KGHDR, SFDVKD. With V trimmed by 5 bases and J by 8 bases, 9 bases remained unmatched. CDR3 size: 14 residues. Produced via immunoSEQ multiplex PCR; TCRdb's table is partial and in-frame only. The sample contains some 30,000 clones, 88% of which appear only once. The chain has TRBV24-1 and TRBJ1-1, with 8 bases identical to TRBD1. The sample consisted of CD8+ T cells from peripheral blood, taken from a patient given anti-PD-1 treatment. This TCR was sampled from a human donor with melanoma. This CDR3 is CATSATGQGGEAFF. CDR3 bases: TGTGCCACCAGTGCCACCGGACAGGGAGGGGAAGCTTTCTTT.